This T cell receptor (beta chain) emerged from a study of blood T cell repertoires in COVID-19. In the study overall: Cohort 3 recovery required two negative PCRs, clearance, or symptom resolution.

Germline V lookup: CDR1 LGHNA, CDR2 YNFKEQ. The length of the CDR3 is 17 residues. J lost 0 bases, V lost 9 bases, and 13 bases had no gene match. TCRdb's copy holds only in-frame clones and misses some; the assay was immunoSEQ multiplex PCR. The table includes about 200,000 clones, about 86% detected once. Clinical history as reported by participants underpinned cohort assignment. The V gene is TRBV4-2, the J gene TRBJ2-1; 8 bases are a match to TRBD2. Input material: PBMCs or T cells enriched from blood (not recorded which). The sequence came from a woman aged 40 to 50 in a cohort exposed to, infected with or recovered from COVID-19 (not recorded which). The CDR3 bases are TGTGCCAGTTCCCAAAGTAGCGGGGCCGACTCCTACAATGAGCAGTTCTTC. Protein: CASSQSSGADSYNEQFF.